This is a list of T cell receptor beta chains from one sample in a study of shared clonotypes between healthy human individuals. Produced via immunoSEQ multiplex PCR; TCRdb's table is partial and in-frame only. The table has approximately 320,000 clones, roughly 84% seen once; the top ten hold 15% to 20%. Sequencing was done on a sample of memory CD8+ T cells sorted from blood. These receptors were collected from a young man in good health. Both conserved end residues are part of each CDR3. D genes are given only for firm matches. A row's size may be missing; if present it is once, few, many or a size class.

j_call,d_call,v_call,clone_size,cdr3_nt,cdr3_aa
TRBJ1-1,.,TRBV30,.,TGTGCCTGGAGCGGTGGAACCACTGAAGCTTTCTTT,CAWSGGTTEAFF
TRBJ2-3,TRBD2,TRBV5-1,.,TGCGCCAGCAGCCTAATAGGCGGGGGGGCCGCAGATACGCAGTATTTT,CASSLIGGGAADTQYF
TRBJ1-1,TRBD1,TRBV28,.,TGTGCCAGCAGTTTTACTACCCCGGGACAGGGGGAGACAATGAACACTGAAGCTTTCTTT,CASSFTTPGQGETMNTEAFF
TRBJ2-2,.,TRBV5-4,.,TGTGCCAGCAGCTTGGCGGCCGGACTCCACCGAGGGGAGCTGTTTTTT,CASSLAAGLHRGELFF
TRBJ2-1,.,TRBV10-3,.,TGTGCCATCAGTGAGTCGTTTTTCAATGAGCAGTTCTTC,CAISESFFNEQFF
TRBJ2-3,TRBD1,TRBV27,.,TGTGCCAGCTCAACAGGGGTGACAGATACGCAGTATTTT,CASSTGVTDTQYF
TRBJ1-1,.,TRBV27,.,TGTGCCAGCAGCCTAACTGGGGGGGCGGGGGTTCCTGAAGCTTTCTTT,CASSLTGGAGVPEAFF
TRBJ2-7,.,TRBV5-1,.,TGCGCCAGCAGCTTGGGACGGGGAGGCGGCTACGAGCAGTACTTC,CASSLGRGGGYEQYF
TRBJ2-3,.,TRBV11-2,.,TGTGCCAGCAGCTTAATTCGGGCGCCTAAGGGCACAGATACGCAGTATTTT,CASSLIRAPKGTDTQYF
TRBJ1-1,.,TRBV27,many,TGTGCCAGCAGTTTAACGAGGAACACTGAAGCTTTCTTT,CASSLTRNTEAFF
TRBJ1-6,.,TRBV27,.,TGTGCCAGCAGCCTCGAGGGGACTGCTAATTCACCCCTCCACTTT,CASSLEGTANSPLHF
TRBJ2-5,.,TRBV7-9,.,TGTGCCAGCGAAGGGCTAGGGCAAGAGACCCAGTACTTC,CASEGLGQETQYF
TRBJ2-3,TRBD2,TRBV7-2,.,TGTGCCAGCAGCGTACCTATCTCGCGGGAGGCGTACACAGATACGCAGTATTTT,CASSVPISREAYTDTQYF
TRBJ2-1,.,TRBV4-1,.,TGCGCCAGCAGCCAAGGACAAGCCAGAGAGCAGTTCTTC,CASSQGQAREQFF
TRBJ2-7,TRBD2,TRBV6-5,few,TGTGCCAGCAGTTACTACCGGCTAGCGGATACCTACGAGCAGTACTTC,CASSYYRLADTYEQYF